This note documents a single TCR beta chain sequence. Every donor gave 9 to 10 milliliters of peripheral blood. This specimen belongs to a study of blood T cells in healthy people across ages. The CDR3 totals 11 residues. The V end was cut by 8 bases, the J end by 5 bases, with 12 bases between. Germline V gene sequence: CDR1 DFQATT, CDR2 SNEGSKA (reference sequence). PCR was performed a second time for about 6 to 11 cycles using a sample-barcoded 5' primer and a J-beta primer mix. TCRdb re-derived calls from the 5' RACE reads in MiXCR, one entry per CDR3 protein. Here the sample spans about 1.1 million distinct CDR3 sequences, about two fifths being singletons.

The sample consisted of blood. The source of this sequence is a man younger than 35 in good health. This chain connects TRBV20-1 to TRBJ2-5, with D tentatively TRBD1 (5 bases). DNA of the CDR3: TGCAGTTGGGTCCAGGGCGAGACCCAGTACTTC. It translates to CSWVQGETQYF.